The 22 T cell receptor beta chains in this list originate from one sample, sequenced in a study of OX40 agonist ivuxolimab in advanced cancers. The assay was immunoSEQ multiplex PCR, and TCRdb's table has in-frame clones only and misses some. Among 60,000 to 65,000 clones listed, around nine tenths were seen once. The sample here was CD4+ or CD8+ T cells sorted from blood, taken in a trial of the OX40 agonist ivuxolimab. These receptors all stem from an adult with an advanced solid tumor such as melanoma, head and neck, liver or kidney cancer.

The chain joins TRBV6-1 to TRBJ2-5, with no clear D. TRBJ2-7 explains the end of the DNA better; the J call may be wrong. This CDR3 is built from 10 residues. CDR1 is MNHNS and CDR2 is SASEGT in the germline V gene. DNA of the CDR3: TGTGCCAGCAGAGACTACGAGCAGTACTTC. Protein sequence: CASRDYEQYF.

The chain recombines TRBV9 with TRBJ2-1; D remains unclear. Trimming left V 0 bases short and J 0 bases short, with 10 bases between. This CDR3 has 16 residues. Germline values: CDR1 SGDLS, CDR2 YYNGEE. CDR3: CASSVADGSSYNEQFF. The CDR3 nucleotides are TGTGCCAGCAGCGTAGCTGACGGAAGCTCCTACAATGAGCAGTTCTTC.

The rearrangement joins TRBV5-6 to TRBJ2-1, with 10 bases that match TRBD2. This CDR3 is built from 16 residues. Per the germline V gene, CDR1 is SGHDT and CDR2 is YYEEEE. Trimming removed 1 base from V and 2 bases from J; junction bases left unmatched: 3. CDR3 in amino acids: CASSLRTSGTYNEQFF. The CDR3, as DNA: TGTGCCAGCAGCTTGCGGACTAGCGGTACCTACAATGAGCAGTTCTTC. Full variable domain (outside the CDR3, taken from reference TRBV5-6 and TRBJ2-1): DAGVTQSPTHLIKTRGQQVTLRCSPKSGHDTVSWYQQALGQGPQFIFQYYEEEERQRGNFPDRFSGHQFPNYSSELNVNALLLGDSALYLCASSLRTSGTYNEQFFGPGTRLTVL.

This clone was picked up many times. J is TRBJ2-5 and V is TRBV19; D unclear. This CDR3 has 15 residues. Between the trimmed V and J ends, which lost 5 bases and 0 bases, there was a span of 13 bases. CDR1 and CDR2 (germline): LNHDA, SQIVND (reference sequence). Here the CDR3 reads CASSPSPQNQETQYF. Here the CDR3 DNA reads TGTGCCAGTAGTCCCTCCCCACAGAACCAAGAGACCCAGTACTTC.

This chain joins TRBV9 and TRBJ1-1; the D gene is possibly TRBD1 (5 bases). Germline V gives CDR1 SGDLS, CDR2 YYNGEE. CDR3 length: 14 amino acids. Trimming pared 6 bases from V and 7 bases from J, leaving 19 bases between. In DNA form, the CDR3 reads TGTGCCAGCATCAGACCCGGGACCAACGATGAAGCTTTCTTT. Its protein product is CASIRPGTNDEAFF.

This chain uses TRBV28 with TRBJ1-5; 7 bases agree with TRBD1. The CDR3 length is 15 residues. Trimming removed 6 bases from V and 4 bases from J; junction bases left unmatched: 9. The V gene's germline CDR1 is MDHEN and CDR2 SYDVKM. CDR3 sequence: CASRPQGEINQPQHF. CDR3 coding DNA: TGTGCCAGCAGACCTCAGGGGGAAATAAATCAGCCCCAGCATTTT. The entire variable domain, with the rest obtained from reference TRBV28 and TRBJ1-5, is as follows: DVKVTQSSRYLVKRTGEKVFLECVQDMDHENMFWYRQDPGLGLRLIYFSYDVKMKEKGDIPEGYSVSREKKERFSLILESASTNQTSMYLCASRPQGEINQPQHFGDGTRLSIL.

The rearrangement uses TRBV29-1 and TRBJ2-2; D perhaps matches TRBD2 (5 bases). The germline CDR1 and CDR2 sequences are SQVTM and ANQGSEA. The CDR3 extends over 14 amino acids. Trimming took off 0 bases at V and 3 bases at J, with 8 bases between the two ends. In DNA form, the CDR3 reads TGCAGCGTTGAAGATACGGGATACACCGGGGAGCTGTTTTTT. This encodes CSVEDTGYTGELFF.

The chain joins TRBV30 to TRBJ2-1; possible D gene TRBD1, 5 bases. This CDR3 comprises 12 residues. V dropped 3 bases and J dropped 6 bases, with 9 bases sitting between them. Per the germline V gene, CDR1 is GTSNPN and CDR2 is SVGIG (reference sequence). Here the CDR3 DNA reads TGTGCCTGGAGCCCAAGGGGCAATGAGCAGTTCTTC. Translated, it gives CAWSPRGNEQFF.

The rearrangement joins TRBV19 to TRBJ2-1, with 9 bases lining up with TRBD2. There are 15 residues in the CDR3. J lost 6 bases, V lost 3 bases, and 6 bases had no gene match. Germline V gene lookup returns CDR1 LNHDA and CDR2 SQIVND (reference sequence). The CDR3 reads CASSIGGRGGNEQFF. The CDR3 nucleotides are TGTGCCAGTAGTATTGGCGGGAGGGGGGGCAATGAGCAGTTCTTC.

The chain has TRBV28 and TRBJ1-6; TRBD1 matches at 8 bases. With V trimmed by 7 bases and J by 7 bases, 3 bases remained unmatched. The CDR3 sequence is 13 residues long. Germline values: CDR1 MDHEN, CDR2 SYDVKM. As DNA, the CDR3 is TGTGCCAGCAAGGGGACAGGCAATTCACCCCTCCACTTT. It is translated as CASKGTGNSPLHF.

The chain couples TRBV14 to TRBJ2-7; TRBD1 is a possible D gene (5 bases). CDR1 and CDR2 from the germline V gene are SGHDN and FVKESK. V was cut by 5 bases and J by 5 bases, with 22 bases left in between. This CDR3 comprises 16 residues. CDR3 coding DNA: TGTGCCAGCAGCGGGGCCCCCCTCACCCCCCCCCACGAGCAGTACTTC. It translates to CASSGAPLTPPHEQYF.

Notes on this clone: No conserved phenylalanine or tryptophan is present at the end of the CDR3, so a read error is the likely explanation. Because the CDR3's place on the DNA is in doubt, the DNA is left out and the CDR3 is given as listed by TCRdb. The chain combines TRBV6-1 with TRBJ1-1. 9 amino acids form the CDR3, both terminal residues included. Germline V gene sequence: CDR1 MNHNS, CDR2 SASEGT. CDR3: CASSRLTLE.

The V call is TRBV7-8, the J call TRBJ2-1; D might be TRBD2 (6 bases). The V end was cut by 3 bases, the J end by 7 bases, with 22 bases between. The germline V gene encodes CDR1 SGHVS and CDR2 FQNEAQ. The CDR3 extends over 17 amino acids. CDR3 amino acids: CASSFGFTGDLLNEQFF. The DNA for the CDR3 is TGTGCCAGCAGCTTTGGGTTTACGGGAGACTTACTAAATGAGCAGTTCTTC.

The chain couples TRBV6-6 to TRBJ2-2, with D possibly matching TRBD1 (7 bases). V was shortened by 6 bases and J by 4 bases, with 18 bases between the two germline ends. The CDR3 length is 16 residues. Germline V gene data show CDR1 as MNHNY and CDR2 as SVGAGI (reference sequence). As DNA, the CDR3 is TGTGCCAGCAGCCCGGACAGGCTGGGAGGCACCGGGGAGCTGTTTTTT. Encoded protein: CASSPDRLGGTGELFF.

The rearrangement links TRBV29-1 to TRBJ2-7, with 10 positions matching TRBD2. CDR1 and CDR2 from the germline V gene are SQVTM and ANQGSEA. The ends lost 7 bases at V and 2 bases at J; junction bases unmatched: 8. The CDR3 is made up of 14 amino acids. The CDR3 loop is CSAFTSGNAYEQYF. CDR3 sequence (DNA): TGCAGCGCATTTACTAGCGGGAATGCCTACGAGCAGTACTTC.

The chain carries TRBV5-5 and TRBJ2-4, with 7 bases identical to TRBD2. Germline V gene data show CDR1 as SGHKS and CDR2 as YYEKEE (reference sequence). The CDR3 is 15 amino acids. The trim removed 4 bases at V and 1 base at J, leaving 5 bases unmatched. The CDR3 protein is CASSPWTSAKNIQYF. The CDR3 DNA reads as TGTGCCAGCAGCCCCTGGACTAGTGCCAAAAACATTCAGTACTTC.

The chain recombines TRBV6-5 with TRBJ1-4; the D is unclear. CDR1 MNHEY and CDR2 SVGAGI come from the germline V gene. This CDR3 contains 14 residues. V was cut by 2 bases and J by 6 bases, with 10 bases left in between. The CDR3, as DNA: TGTGCCAGCAGTTACATGGCCGATGATGAAAAACTGTTTTTT. This translates into CASSYMADDEKLFF.

The chain recombines TRBV10-2 with TRBJ2-3; D uncertain. V lost 3 bases and J lost 1, with 2 bases in between. Germline CDR1 reads WSHSY; CDR2 reads SAAADI. The length of the CDR3 is 12 residues. The CDR3 sequence: CASSEGTDTQYF. The CDR3 DNA is TGCGCCAGCAGTGAAGGCACAGATACGCAGTATTTT.

The rearrangement links TRBV4-1 to TRBJ2-2; maybe TRBD1 (5 bases). Germline CDR1 MGHRA, CDR2 YSYEKL. CDR3 size: 15 residues. The ends were cut back, 4 bases at V and 1 base at J, with 10 bases in the middle. CDR3 sequence (DNA): TGCGCCAGCAGCCCCTTCCAGGGGAACACCGGGGAGCTGTTTTTT. Protein sequence: CASSPFQGNTGELFF.

The chain has TRBV6-6 and TRBJ1-2; D not certain. The CDR3 totals 9 residues. Germline V gene lookup returns CDR1 MNHNY and CDR2 SVGAGI (reference sequence). V was clipped by 8 bases and J by 3 bases, with 1 base between them. The CDR3 DNA follows: TGTGCCAGCGACTATGGCTACACCTTC. This encodes CASDYGYTF.

V and J are TRBV10-3 and TRBJ2-7; possible D gene TRBD1, 6 bases. The V and J ends lost 10 bases and 0 bases respectively, with 13 bases between them. The CDR3 has 13 residues. Germline-derived CDR1 and CDR2 are ENHRY and SYGVKD. CDR3 region: CATFAGDSYEQYF. CDR3 sequence (DNA): TGTGCCACCTTCGCAGGGGACTCCTACGAGCAGTACTTC.

J is TRBJ2-7 and V is TRBV9, with D perhaps matching TRBD2 (6 bases). Trimming took off 0 bases at V and 2 bases at J, with 12 bases between the two ends. There are 15 residues in the CDR3. The V gene's germline CDR1 is SGDLS and CDR2 YYNGEE. CDR3 sequence (DNA): TGTGCCAGCAGCGTAGATGGGACTGCTGCCTACGAGCAGTACTTC. Protein: CASSVDGTAAYEQYF. Filled out from reference TRBV9 and TRBJ2-7, the complete variable domain reads DSGVTQTPKHLITATGQRVTLRCSPRSGDLSVYWYQQSLDQGLQFLIQYYNGEERAKGNILERFSAQQFPDLHSELNLSSLELGDSALYFCASSVDGTAAYEQYFGPGTRLTVT.